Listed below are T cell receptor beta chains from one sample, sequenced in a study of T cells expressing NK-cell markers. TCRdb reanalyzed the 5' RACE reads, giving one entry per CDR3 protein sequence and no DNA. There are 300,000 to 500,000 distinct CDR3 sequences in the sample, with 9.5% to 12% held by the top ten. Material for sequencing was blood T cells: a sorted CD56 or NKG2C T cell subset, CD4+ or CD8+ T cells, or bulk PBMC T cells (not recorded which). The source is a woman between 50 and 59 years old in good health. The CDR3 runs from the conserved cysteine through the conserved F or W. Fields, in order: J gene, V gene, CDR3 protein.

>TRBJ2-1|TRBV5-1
CASSLDGESYNEQFF
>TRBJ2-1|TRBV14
CASASYNEQFF
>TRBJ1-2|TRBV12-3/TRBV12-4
CASSSAGLGYTF
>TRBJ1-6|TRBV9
CASSAEGQGYSPLHF
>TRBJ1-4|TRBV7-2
CASSSDGLNEKLFF
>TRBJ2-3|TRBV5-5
CASSIRDFTSSTDTQYF
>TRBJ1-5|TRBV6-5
CASSYSGVQHF
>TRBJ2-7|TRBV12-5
CASGLVPSEQYF
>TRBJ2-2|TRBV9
CASSVEDRKTGELFF
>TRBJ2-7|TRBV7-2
CASSLRDKYYEQYF
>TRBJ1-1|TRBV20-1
CSASYPNTEAFF
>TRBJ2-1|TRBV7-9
CASSSLRGLAGKLANEQFF
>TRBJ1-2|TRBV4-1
CASSPNRGRGVFGYTF
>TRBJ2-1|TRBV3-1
CASSQDGDTLYNEQFF
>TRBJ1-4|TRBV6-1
CASLTGGATNEKLFF
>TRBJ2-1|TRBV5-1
CASSWRAVGSYNEQFF
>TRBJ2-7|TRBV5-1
CASSEGQGTGEQYF
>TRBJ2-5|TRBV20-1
CSARDRGLAVQETQYF
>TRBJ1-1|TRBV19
CASTLPGPLGDTEAFF
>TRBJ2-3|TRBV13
CASSVGLAGASTDTQYF
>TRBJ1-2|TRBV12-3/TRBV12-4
CASTGRDYGYTF
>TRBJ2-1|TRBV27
CASSSTPRASYNEQFF
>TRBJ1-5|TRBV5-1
CASSLESRTDGPQHF
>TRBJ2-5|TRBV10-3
CAISGRLGTETQYF
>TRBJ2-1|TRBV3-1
CASRGDGGGYNEQFF
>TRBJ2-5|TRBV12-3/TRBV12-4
CASSHKIWLAERETQYF
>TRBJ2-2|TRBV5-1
CASSSASFTGELFF
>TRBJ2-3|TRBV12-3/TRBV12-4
CASSLGLVSTDTQYF
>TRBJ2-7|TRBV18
CASSPPGVPFEQYF
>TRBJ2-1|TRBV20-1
CSALPHLSGSWDEQFF
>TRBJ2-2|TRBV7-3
CASSLLGPSGGSSTGELFF
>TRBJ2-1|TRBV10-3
CAISGASGTSDSYNEQFF
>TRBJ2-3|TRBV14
CASSQPRTNTQYF
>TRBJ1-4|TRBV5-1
CASSPRDEEKLFF
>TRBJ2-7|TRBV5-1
CASSLSGTSLYEQYF
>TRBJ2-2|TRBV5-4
CASSPSASGITGELFF
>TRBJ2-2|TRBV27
CASSFRDRGPEFNTGELFF
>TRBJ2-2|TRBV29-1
CSVEDDDNTGELFF
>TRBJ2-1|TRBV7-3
CASREGLEQFF
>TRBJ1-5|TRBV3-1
CASSPGTAWPQHF
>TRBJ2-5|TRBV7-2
CASSPHRGVQTQYF